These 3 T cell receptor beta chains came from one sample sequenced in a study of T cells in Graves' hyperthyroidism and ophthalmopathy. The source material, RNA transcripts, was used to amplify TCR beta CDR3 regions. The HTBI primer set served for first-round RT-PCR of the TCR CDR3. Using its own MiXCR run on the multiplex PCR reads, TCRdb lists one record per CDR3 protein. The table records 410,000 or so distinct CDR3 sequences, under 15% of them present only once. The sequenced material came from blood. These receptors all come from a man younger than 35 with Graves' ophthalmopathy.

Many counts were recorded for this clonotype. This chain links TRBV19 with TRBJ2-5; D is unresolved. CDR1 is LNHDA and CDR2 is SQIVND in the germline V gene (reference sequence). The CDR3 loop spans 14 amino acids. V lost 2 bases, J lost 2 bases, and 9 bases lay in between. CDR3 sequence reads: CASSIWQEQETQYF. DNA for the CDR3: TGTGCCAGTAGTATATGGCAGGAGCAAGAGACCCAGTACTTC.

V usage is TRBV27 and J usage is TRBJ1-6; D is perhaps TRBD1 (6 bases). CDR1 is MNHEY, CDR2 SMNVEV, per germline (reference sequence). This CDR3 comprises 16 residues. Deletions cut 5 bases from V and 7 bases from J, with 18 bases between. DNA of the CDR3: TGTGCCAGCAGTAGGGATGGGGGGCTCCCCAATTCACCCCTCCACTTT. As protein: CASSRDGGLPNSPLHF.

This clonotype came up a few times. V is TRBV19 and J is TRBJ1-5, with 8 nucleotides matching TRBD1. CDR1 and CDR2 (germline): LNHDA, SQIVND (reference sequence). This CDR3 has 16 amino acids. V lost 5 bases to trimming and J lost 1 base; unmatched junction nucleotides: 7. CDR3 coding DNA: TGTGCCAGTAGTGCACAGGGGGAGCTGAGCAATCAGCCCCAGCATTTT. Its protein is CASSAQGELSNQPQHF.